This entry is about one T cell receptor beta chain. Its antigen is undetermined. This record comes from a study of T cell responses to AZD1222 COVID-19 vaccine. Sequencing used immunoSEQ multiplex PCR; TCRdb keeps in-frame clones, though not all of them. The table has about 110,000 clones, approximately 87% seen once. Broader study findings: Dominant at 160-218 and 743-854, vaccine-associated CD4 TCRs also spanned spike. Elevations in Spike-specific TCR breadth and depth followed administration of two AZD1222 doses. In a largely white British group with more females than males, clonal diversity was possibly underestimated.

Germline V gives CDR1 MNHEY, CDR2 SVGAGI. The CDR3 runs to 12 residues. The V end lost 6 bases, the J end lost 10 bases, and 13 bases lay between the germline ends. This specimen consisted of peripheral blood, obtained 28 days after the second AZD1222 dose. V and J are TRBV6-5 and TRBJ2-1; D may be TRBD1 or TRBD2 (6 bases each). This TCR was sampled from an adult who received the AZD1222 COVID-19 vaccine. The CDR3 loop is CASRNEGGEQFF. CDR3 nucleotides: TGTGCCAGCAGAAACGAGGGGGGAGAGCAGTTCTTC.